Each of the 27 T cell receptor beta chains below was sequenced from the same sample in a study of T cells after yellow fever vaccination. TCRdb redid the calling of the 5' RACE reads with MiXCR, one entry per CDR3 protein. The table has just under 600,000 distinct CDR3 sequences, less than 15% seen once. The material sequenced was PBMCs, taken on the day of the yellow fever booster vaccination. These TCRs come from a man in his thirties or forties who received the YFV17D yellow fever vaccine.

This chain links TRBV6-1 with TRBJ2-2; 12 bases map to TRBD2. CDR1 and CDR2 from the germline V gene are MNHNS and SASEGT. Losses at the gene ends were 3 bases for V and 7 bases for J; bases not matched to a gene: 3. CDR3 length: 15 amino acids. The CDR3 nucleotides read TGTGCCAGCAGTGATCGACTAGCGGGAGTCGGGGAGCTGTTTTTT. It encodes CASSDRLAGVGELFF.

This clonotype turned up a few times. The chain joins TRBV3-1 to TRBJ1-4, with D possibly being TRBD1 (6 bases). CDR3 size: 13 residues. The V end lost 10 bases, the J end lost 8 bases, and 17 bases lay between the germline ends. Germline CDR1 is LGHDT and CDR2 is YNNKEL (reference sequence). The CDR3 nucleotides are TGTGCCACCCAGGGGTCATCCGGAGAAAAACTGTTTTTT. As protein: CATQGSSGEKLFF.

This clonotype has just a few counts. The gene calls are TRBV15 and TRBJ2-4, with D unresolved. Germline lookup yields CDR1 LNHNV and CDR2 YYDKDF (reference sequence). CDR3 length: 14 amino acids. V lost 3 bases, J lost 0 bases, and 6 bases lay in between. Here the CDR3 DNA reads TGTGCCACCAGCAGCGGGCAAGCCAAAAACATTCAGTACTTC. As protein: CATSSGQAKNIQYF.

This clonotype was detected only a few times. The rearrangement uses TRBV4-1 and TRBJ2-7, with 7 positions matching TRBD1. With V trimmed by 1 base and J by 6 bases, 9 bases remained unmatched. Germline V gene sequence: CDR1 MGHRA, CDR2 YSYEKL. The CDR3 is 15 amino acids. CDR3 sequence: CASSQGQGVYGEQYF. CDR3 DNA: TGCGCCAGCAGCCAAGGTCAGGGGGTCTACGGCGAGCAGTACTTC.

This chain links TRBV28 with TRBJ2-3; D call uncertain. Trimming stripped 7 bases from V and 0 bases from J, with 14 bases between. The germline gives CDR1 MDHEN, CDR2 SYDVKM. The length of the CDR3 is 15 residues. The CDR3 sequence is CASTLGYRSTDTQYF. CDR3 DNA sequence: TGTGCCAGCACCTTAGGGTACAGAAGCACAGATACGCAGTATTTT.

The chain joins TRBV12-3 or TRBV12-4 to TRBJ1-1, with D possibly matching TRBD1 (6 bases). With 5 bases removed from V and 3 bases from J, the gap between germline ends came to 13 bases. This CDR3 is built from 14 residues. The CDR3 DNA reads as TGTGCCAGCAGTGCGCAGGGGATGTACACTGAAGCTTTCTTT. Residues: CASSAQGMYTEAFF.

This chain connects TRBV2 to TRBJ1-2; D remains unclear. The V gene lost 9 bases and the J gene lost 6 bases, with 5 bases spanning the gap. Germline V gives CDR1 SNHLY, CDR2 FYNNEI. The CDR3 sequence is 9 residues long. The CDR3 DNA is TGTGCCAGAGGGAATGGCTACACCTTC. Protein sequence: CARGNGYTF.

The rearrangement links TRBV7-2 to TRBJ2-1, with D unresolved. This CDR3 is built from 15 residues. Germline assignment: CDR1 SGHTA and CDR2 FQGNSA. V was trimmed by 5 bases and J by 6 bases, leaving 17 bases between them. CDR3 DNA sequence: TGTGCCAGCAGCCCTGCCGTGGTGGTAACCAATGAGCAGTTCTTC. Residues: CASSPAVVVTNEQFF.

The chain is built from TRBV7-2 and TRBJ2-5, with 9 bases fitting TRBD1. The V and J ends lost 6 bases and 1 base, in that order; junction bases with no gene match: 6. This CDR3 is 15 amino acids long. In germline, CDR1 is SGHTA, CDR2 FQGNSA. This CDR3 reads CASRRGTGIQETQYF. In DNA form, the CDR3 reads TGTGCCAGCAGAAGAGGGACAGGGATCCAAGAGACCCAGTACTTC.

In this sample, this clonotype turned up many times. The V gene is TRBV7-9, the J gene TRBJ2-1; a weak D match, TRBD2 (5 bases). The CDR3 loop spans 13 amino acids. Per the germline V gene, CDR1 is SEHNR and CDR2 is FQNEAQ (reference sequence). The V end lost 5 bases, the J end lost 5 bases, and 10 bases lay between the germline ends. CDR3 sequence reads: CASSPGFDNEQFF. The CDR3 DNA follows: TGTGCCAGCAGCCCGGGATTTGACAATGAGCAGTTCTTC.

Of note for this clonotype: One end of the junction varies from germline; a read error may be responsible. This chain uses TRBV11-1 with TRBJ2-1, with 14 bases matching TRBD2. CDR1 and CDR2 from the germline V gene are SGHAT and FQDESV (reference sequence). This CDR3 spans 20 amino acids. The CDR3 spells CARSHPGLAGAVRSYNEQFF. The DNA of the CDR3 is TGTGCCCGCAGCCACCCGGGACTAGCGGGAGCAGTACGCTCCTACAATGAGCAGTTCTTC.

A few counts support this clonotype. At one end the junction does not follow the germline gene, possibly because of a read error. This rearrangement joins TRBV12-3 or TRBV12-4 to TRBJ2-1, with 12 bases that match TRBD2. The CDR3 runs 17 residues. In nucleotides, the CDR3 is TGTGCCAGCAGCAGACTAGCGGGAGAAACCTCCGACAATGAGCAGTTCTTC. It yields the protein CASSRLAGETSDNEQFF.

The chain has TRBV5-1 and TRBJ2-1, with 8 bases lining up with TRBD2. The germline V gene encodes CDR1 SGHRS and CDR2 YFSETQ. Losses at the gene ends were 2 bases for V and 8 bases for J; bases not matched to a gene: 6. The CDR3 sequence is 14 residues long. The chain's CDR3 is CASSFGRAGDEQFF. In DNA, the CDR3 is TGCGCCAGCAGCTTCGGGAGGGCCGGCGATGAGCAGTTCTTC.

This clonotype has just a few counts. V usage is TRBV6-2 or TRBV6-3 and J usage is TRBJ2-2; D gene ambiguous. Germline V gene lookup returns CDR1 MNHEY and CDR2 SVGEGT. This CDR3 is built from 13 residues. V lost 7 bases and J lost 2, with 8 bases in between. The DNA of the CDR3 is TGTGCCAGCAACTGGGTAAACACCGGGGAGCTGTTTTTT. This sequence encodes CASNWVNTGELFF.

V gene TRBV29-1 combines with J gene TRBJ2-2; TRBD2 matches 11 bases. CDR1 and CDR2 (germline): SQVTM, ANQGSEA. The CDR3 consists of 18 residues. V dropped 6 bases and J dropped 7; count of bases not matched to a gene: 19. The CDR3 here is CSVERAGTSGAKRGELFF. The CDR3 bases are TGCAGCGTCGAACGCGCCGGGACTAGCGGAGCAAAACGCGGGGAGCTGTTTTTT.

The rearrangement joins TRBV4-3 to TRBJ2-7; D is perhaps TRBD1 (7 bases). V was pared by 0 bases and J by 3 bases, with 15 bases between. CDR1 is LGHNA, CDR2 YSLEER, per germline. CDR3 length equals 16 residues. CDR3 loop: CASSQDAGRGVYEQYF. CDR3 in DNA: TGCGCCAGCAGCCAAGATGCGGGCAGGGGGGTCTACGAGCAGTACTTC.

This clonotype was seen a few times. The V call is TRBV6-1, the J call TRBJ2-7, with D possibly being TRBD2 (6 bases). This CDR3 has 17 amino acids. Germline V lookup: CDR1 MNHNS, CDR2 SASEGT. Trimming cost V 6 bases and J 3 bases, with 24 bases left between them. The CDR3 loop is CASRRNTIGSGGYEQYF. The CDR3 DNA reads as TGTGCCAGCAGACGTAACACCATCGGGAGTGGGGGCTACGAGCAGTACTTC.

This rearrangement joins TRBV5-1 to TRBJ2-3, with 8 bases matching TRBD2. This CDR3 is built from 15 residues. V shed 2 bases and J 5 bases; nucleotides not matched to a gene: 7. Germline V gene lookup returns CDR1 SGHRS and CDR2 YFSETQ. CDR3 sequence reads: CASSLATSALDTQYF. The CDR3, as DNA: TGCGCCAGCAGCTTAGCGACTAGCGCGTTAGATACGCAGTATTTT.

This clonotype was counted only a few times. V gene TRBV5-1 combines with J gene TRBJ2-5; 8 positions agree with TRBD2. This CDR3 spans 15 amino acids. Germline assignment: CDR1 SGHRS and CDR2 YFSETQ. V dropped 1 base and J dropped 4; count of bases not matched to a gene: 6. CDR3 coding DNA: TGCGCCAGCAGCTTGACTAGCGGACCTCTAGAGACCCAGTACTTC. It is translated as CASSLTSGPLETQYF.

The V gene is TRBV2, the J gene TRBJ2-2; 12 bases map to TRBD2. Germline V gene lookup returns CDR1 SNHLY and CDR2 FYNNEI. The CDR3 runs 19 residues. Trimming cost V 6 bases and J 0 bases; bases outside gene matches: 11. The CDR3 here is CASSGEQWTSGTNTGELFF. The CDR3 DNA reads as TGTGCCAGCAGCGGAGAGCAGTGGACTAGCGGGACGAACACCGGGGAGCTGTTTTTT.

As DNA, the CDR3 is TGTGCCAGCAGCCAACCTAGCGGGAGCCCCGGGGTTCAGTATTTT. Its protein product is CASSQPSGSPGVQYF. V and J are TRBV3-1 and TRBJ2-3; the match to TRBD2 covers 10 bases. Germline V gives CDR1 LGHDT, CDR2 YNNKEL (reference sequence). V was pared by 2 bases and J by 12 bases, with 11 bases of the junction left unmatched. This CDR3 spans 15 amino acids.

This clonotype was picked up a small number of times. The genes are TRBV18 and TRBJ2-2, with a possible D match to TRBD1 (5 bases). Trimming removed 4 bases at V and 4 bases at J, with 13 bases between. CDR1 KGHSH and CDR2 LQKENI come from the germline V gene. CDR3 length: 15 amino acids. The CDR3 loop is CASSLTDSSTGELFF. The CDR3 bases are TGTGCCAGCTCACTGACAGACTCGAGCACCGGGGAGCTGTTTTTT.

J is TRBJ2-1 and V is TRBV6-1; 10 bases agree with TRBD2. The CDR3 sequence is 14 residues long. Germline V gives CDR1 MNHNS, CDR2 SASEGT. The V segment lost 6 bases and the J segment 7 bases; nucleotides outside the gene matches: 6. The chain's CDR3 is CASSASGSGNEQFF. The CDR3, as DNA: TGTGCCAGCAGCGCTAGCGGGAGTGGGAATGAGCAGTTCTTC.

This clonotype was counted many times. This chain uses TRBV7-2 with TRBJ1-5, with a possible D match to TRBD1 (6 bases). V was pared by 0 bases and J by 4 bases, with 7 bases between. The CDR3 sequence is 14 residues long. Germline-derived CDR1 and CDR2 are SGHTA and FQGNSA. This chain's CDR3 is CASSLAGQNQPQHF. Here the CDR3 DNA reads TGTGCCAGCAGCTTAGCTGGACAGAATCAGCCCCAGCATTTT.

V is TRBV20-1 and J is TRBJ2-5, with D hard to call. The V and J ends lost 0 bases and 5 bases respectively, with 13 bases between them. This CDR3 has 14 amino acids. From germline, CDR1 is DFQATT and CDR2 SNEGSKA (reference sequence). The chain's CDR3 is CSARDGRVRETQYF. CDR3 in DNA: TGCAGTGCTAGAGATGGTCGGGTTAGGGAGACCCAGTACTTC.

This clonotype was detected a few times. This rearrangement joins TRBV6-2 or TRBV6-3 to TRBJ2-7; D gene uncertain. Trimming cost V 7 bases and J 3 bases, with 16 bases left between them. Germline V lookup: CDR1 MNHEY, CDR2 SVGEGT. The CDR3 extends over 14 amino acids. CDR3 sequence (DNA): TGTGCCAGCAAACGGCAGGCCGGGCGCTACGAGCAGTACTTC. It is translated as CASKRQAGRYEQYF.

The V call is TRBV5-1, the J call TRBJ2-1; either TRBD1 or TRBD2 may fit D (5 bases each). CDR1 is SGHRS and CDR2 is YFSETQ in the germline V gene. With 7 bases removed from V and 2 bases from J, the gap between germline ends came to 19 bases. CDR3 length equals 16 residues. CDR3 bases: TGCGCCAGCCGGAACTCCGGGACGGGGACCTACAATGAGCAGTTCTTC. This gives the protein CASRNSGTGTYNEQFF.